This T cell receptor (beta chain) was identified in a study of blood T cell repertoires in COVID-19. For the study at large: Whether acute or convalescent, the COVID-19 samples came from the United States, Italy and Spain.

TCRdb's table, derived via immunoSEQ multiplex PCR, lists solely in-frame clones and lacks some. The table records 260,000 or so clones, 87% of them present only once. About this clone: An end of the junction differs from the germline gene, which may be a read error.

Ages ranged from about 18 to 89 years, with residence in about 23 US areas. Germline assignment: CDR1 SEHNR and CDR2 FQNEAQ (reference sequence). The CDR3 runs to 16 residues. The sequenced sample was PBMCs or T cells enriched from blood (not recorded which). The chain recombines TRBV7-9 with TRBJ1-4, with 7 bases aligning to TRBD1. The TCR was taken from a woman in her twenties or thirties with acute COVID-19. Here the CDR3 reads CASSTETGATNEKLFF. CDR3 in DNA: TGTGCCAGCAGCACAGAAACAGGGGCAACAAATGAAAAACTGTTTTTT.